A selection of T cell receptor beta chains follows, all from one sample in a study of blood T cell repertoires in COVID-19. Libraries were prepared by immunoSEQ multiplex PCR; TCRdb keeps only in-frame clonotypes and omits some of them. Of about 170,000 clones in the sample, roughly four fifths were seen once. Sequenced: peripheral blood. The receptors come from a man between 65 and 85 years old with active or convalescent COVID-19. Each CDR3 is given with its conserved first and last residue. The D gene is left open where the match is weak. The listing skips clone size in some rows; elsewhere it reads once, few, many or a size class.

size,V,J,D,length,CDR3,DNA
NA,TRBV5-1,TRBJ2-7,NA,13,CASSLIQGYEQYF,TGCGCCAGCAGCTTGATACAGGGTTACGAGCAGTACTTC
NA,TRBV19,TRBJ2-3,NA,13,CASREQGRDTQYF,TGTGCCAGTAGAGAACAGGGGAGGGATACGCAGTATTTT
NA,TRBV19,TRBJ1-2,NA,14,CASRRRRGVDGYTF,TGTGCCAGTCGCCGCCGGAGGGGAGTCGATGGCTACACCTTC
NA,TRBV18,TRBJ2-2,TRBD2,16,CASSLPLLAETGELFF,TGTGCCAGCTCCCTCCCCCTACTAGCGGAGACCGGGGAGCTGTTTTTT
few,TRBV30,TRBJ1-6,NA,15,CAWSFQGRVHSPLHF,TGTGCCTGGAGCTTCCAGGGGAGGGTGCATTCACCCCTCCACTTT
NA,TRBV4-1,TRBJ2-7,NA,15,CASSQDPDLGYEQYF,TGCGCCAGCAGCCAAGATCCAGACCTAGGCTACGAGCAGTACTTC
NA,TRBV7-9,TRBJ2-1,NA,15,CASSLGTADYNEQFF,TGTGCCAGCAGCTTAGGGACAGCCGATTACAATGAGCAGTTCTTC
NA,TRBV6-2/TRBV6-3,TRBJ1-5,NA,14,CASSLEFRNQPQHF,TGTGCCAGCAGCCTCGAGTTCAGGAATCAGCCCCAGCATTTT
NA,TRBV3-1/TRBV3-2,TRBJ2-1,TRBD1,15,CASSRIGTGGSEQFF,TGTGCCAGCAGCCGGATTGGGACAGGGGGCAGCGAGCAGTTCTTC
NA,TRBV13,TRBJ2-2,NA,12,CASSPLTGELFF,TGTGCCAGCAGCCCCCTAACCGGGGAGCTGTTTTTT
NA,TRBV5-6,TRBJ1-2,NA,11,CASSLLDGYTF,TGTGCCAGCAGCTTACTGGATGGCTACACCTTC
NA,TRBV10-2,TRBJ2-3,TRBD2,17,CASSEPLAGGTADTQYF,TGCGCCAGCAGTGAGCCCCTAGCGGGAGGGACTGCGGATACGCAGTATTTT
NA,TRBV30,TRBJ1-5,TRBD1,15,CAWSEGTVSNQPQHF,TGTGCCTGGAGTGAAGGGACAGTTAGCAATCAGCCCCAGCATTTT
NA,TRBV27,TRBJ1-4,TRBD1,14,CASSAGQGREKLFF,TGTGCCAGCAGTGCGGGACAGGGGCGTGAAAAACTGTTTTTT
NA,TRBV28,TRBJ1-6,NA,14,CASSLGQGNSPLHF,TGTGCCAGCAGTTTAGGGCAGGGAAATTCACCCCTCCACTTT
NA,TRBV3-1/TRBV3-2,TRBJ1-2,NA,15,CASSQDPFFSYGYTF,TGTGCCAGCAGCCAAGACCCTTTCTTCAGCTATGGCTACACCTTC
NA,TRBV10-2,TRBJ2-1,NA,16,CASSELGSKGYNEQFF,TGCGCCAGCAGTGAATTAGGGAGTAAGGGCTACAATGAGCAGTTCTTC
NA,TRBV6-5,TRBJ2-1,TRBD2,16,CASSFSSGGGYNEQFF,TGTGCCAGCAGTTTCTCAAGCGGGGGCGGCTACAATGAGCAGTTCTTC
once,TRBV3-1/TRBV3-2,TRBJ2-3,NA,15,CASSQEVEGRDTQYF,TGTGCCAGCAGCCAAGAGGTGGAGGGTAGAGATACGCAGTATTTT
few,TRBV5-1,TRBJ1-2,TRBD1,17,CASSSLTTGGGRNGYTF,TGCGCCAGCAGCTCGCTGACGACAGGGGGCGGTAGGAATGGCTACACCTTC
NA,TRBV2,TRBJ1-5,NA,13,CASSVQSRQPQHF,TGTGCCAGCAGTGTCCAGTCTAGGCAGCCCCAGCATTTT
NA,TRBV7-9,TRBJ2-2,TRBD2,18,CASSPIPGTSGNTGELFF,TGTGCCAGCAGCCCCATACCGGGGACTAGCGGGAACACCGGGGAGCTGTTTTTT
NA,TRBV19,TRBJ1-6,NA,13,CASIDHGGSPLHF,TGTGCCAGTATCGACCACGGCGGTTCACCCCTCCACTTT
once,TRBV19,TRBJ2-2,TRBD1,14,CATLRDRDTGELFF,TGTGCCACCCTCCGGGACAGGGACACCGGGGAGCTGTTTTTT
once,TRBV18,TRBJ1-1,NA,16,CASSTRGGKLGTEAFF,TGTGCCAGCTCTACACGGGGAGGGAAGTTAGGCACTGAAGCTTTCTTT
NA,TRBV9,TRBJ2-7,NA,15,CASSDGLSGSYEQYF,TGTGCCAGCAGCGACGGACTGTCGGGGTCCTACGAGCAGTACTTC